This TCR beta chain stems from a study of blood T cell repertoires in COVID-19. Study at large: Sources were T cells, B-cell-depleted T cells, or PBMCs; the material itself was cDNA or gDNA.

Germline CDR1 is SEHNR and CDR2 is FQNEAQ (reference sequence). The CDR3 loop spans 15 amino acids. V dropped 7 bases and J dropped 4 bases, with 17 bases sitting between them. This clone has just one count. Profiling relied on immunoSEQ multiplex PCR, and the TCRdb table lists in-frame clones only, not all of them. The sample lists some 260,000 clones; roughly 90% were seen once. V is TRBV7-9 and J is TRBJ2-1; tentative D call: TRBD2 (6 bases). The sequenced sample was peripheral blood. This TCR derives from a woman in her forties who had recovered from COVID-19. The CDR3 spells CASNPTAGRYNEQFF. DNA for the CDR3: TGTGCCAGCAACCCCACGGCGGGAAGGTACAATGAGCAGTTCTTC.